This T cell receptor (beta chain) was retrieved from a study of blood T cell repertoires in COVID-19. At the level of the study: COVID-19 samples collected from the United States, Italy and Spain covered acute and convalescent phases. T cells, B-cell-depleted T cells, or PBMCs supplied cDNA or gDNA.

Original processing notes: Quantification of nucleated cells was approximated via reference gene primer amplification. Sequenced by immunoSEQ multiplex PCR; TCRdb stores in-frame clones only, minus some. That table furnishes V, J and clone size, whereas the DNA furnished D and trimming. The profile shows 90,000 to 120,000 clones, roughly 84% of them singletons. V lost 4 bases to trimming and J lost 0 bases; unmatched junction nucleotides: 6. There are 17 residues in the CDR3. Germline assignment: CDR1 LGHNA and CDR2 YSLEER. The sequence derives from a human donor in a cohort sampled during active COVID-19. The sample comprised peripheral blood. The chain joins TRBV4-3 to TRBJ2-1; 10 bases fit TRBD2. DNA for the CDR3: TGCGCCAGCAGCCTCGGGTCTAGCGGGAGCTCCTACAATGAGCAGTTCTTC. Encoded protein: CASSLGSSGSSYNEQFF.